Listed here are 18 T cell receptor beta chains from one sample, sequenced in a study of T cell responses to AZD1222 COVID-19 vaccine. The data were produced by immunoSEQ multiplex PCR, yet TCRdb's version contains in-frame clones alone and is incomplete. Of about 130,000 clones in the sample, 93% were seen once. The sequencing used peripheral blood, collected on day 0 of AZD1222 vaccination. The receptors come from an adult in good health.

The chain is built from TRBV6-5 and TRBJ1-1; D gene uncertain. The V gene lost 5 bases and the J gene lost 0 bases, with 10 bases spanning the gap. Germline V gene data show CDR1 as MNHEY and CDR2 as SVGAGI. This CDR3 has 14 residues. CDR3 residues: CASSQSGMNTEAFF. The CDR3 coding sequence is TGTGCCAGCAGTCAGTCGGGGATGAACACTGAAGCTTTCTTT.

The rearrangement joins TRBV9 to TRBJ1-1, with D possibly matching TRBD1 (6 bases). Germline-derived CDR1 and CDR2 are SGDLS and YYNGEE. The CDR3 is 16 residues long. V lost 0 bases, J lost 0 bases, and 12 bases lay in between. CDR3: CASSVAGGGLNTEAFF. CDR3 coding DNA: TGTGCCAGCAGCGTAGCGGGGGGCGGACTGAACACTGAAGCTTTCTTT.

The CDR3 reads CASGPGPHTGELFF. DNA for the CDR3: TGCGCCAGCGGGCCAGGACCCCACACCGGGGAGCTGTTTTTT. This chain uses TRBV5-1 with TRBJ2-2; D not resolved. The CDR3 is 14 residues long. Germline CDR1 SGHRS, CDR2 YFSETQ. Trimming pared 7 bases from V and 3 bases from J, leaving 13 bases between.

This clone has more than one count but fewer than ten. This chain links TRBV18 with TRBJ1-6; D unclear. Trimming removed 4 bases at V and 10 bases at J, with 8 bases between. CDR1 KGHSH and CDR2 LQKENI come from the germline V gene. This CDR3 has 12 residues. Written as DNA, the CDR3 is TGTGCCAGCTCACATCGGGAATCACCCCTCCACTTT. It codes for CASSHRESPLHF.

The chain carries TRBV18 and TRBJ1-5; D is possibly TRBD1 (5 bases). CDR1 KGHSH and CDR2 LQKENI come from the germline V gene. This CDR3 has 13 residues. Trimming left V 6 bases short and J 7 bases short, with 13 bases between. The CDR3 loop is CASSGGEGQPQHF. CDR3 DNA sequence: TGTGCCAGCTCGGGGGGTGAGGGCCAGCCCCAGCATTTT.

The genes are TRBV7-9 and TRBJ1-2; D is ambiguous. CDR1 SEHNR and CDR2 FQNEAQ come from the germline V gene (reference sequence). V was clipped by 5 bases and J by 3 bases, with 19 bases between them. The CDR3 has 16 amino acids. The CDR3: CASSLYAGRGDYGYTF. The CDR3 nucleotides are TGTGCCAGCAGCCTGTACGCCGGGCGGGGTGACTATGGCTACACCTTC.

The chain uses TRBV19 and TRBJ1-2; no firm D call. From germline, CDR1 is LNHDA and CDR2 SQIVND (reference sequence). V dropped 2 bases and J dropped 4 bases, with 11 bases sitting between them. This CDR3 is 14 amino acids long. The CDR3 DNA reads TGTGCCAGTAGTATACAAAGGGCTAGCTATGGCTACACCTTC. This gives the protein CASSIQRASYGYTF. Filled out from reference TRBV19 and TRBJ1-2, the complete variable domain reads DGGITQSPKYLFRKEGQNVTLSCEQNLNHDAMYWYRQDPGQGLRLIYYSQIVNDFQKGDIAEGYSVSREKKESFPLTVTSAQKNPTAFYLCASSIQRASYGYTFGSGTRLTVV.

CDR3: CATLGMNTEAFF. The CDR3 nucleotides read TGTGCCACCTTAGGTATGAACACTGAAGCTTTCTTT. The chain is built from TRBV19 and TRBJ1-1; D is unresolved. CDR1 and CDR2 (germline): LNHDA, SQIVND (reference sequence). The V gene lost 10 bases and the J gene lost 0 bases, with 9 bases spanning the gap. The CDR3 spans 12 residues.

This chain joins TRBV4-2 and TRBJ1-6; D gene uncertain. V dropped 1 base and J dropped 0 bases, with 7 bases sitting between them. This CDR3 comprises 16 residues. Germline V gene lookup returns CDR1 LGHNA and CDR2 YNFKEQ. The CDR3: CASSQVASSYNSPLHF. DNA for the CDR3: TGTGCCAGCAGCCAAGTCGCAAGCTCCTATAATTCACCCCTCCACTTT.

This chain links TRBV7-2 with TRBJ1-1; D is unclear. The CDR3 is 14 amino acids. V gave up 5 bases and J gave up 3 bases, with 13 bases separating them. Per germline, CDR1 SGHTA and CDR2 FQGNSA. Here the CDR3 reads CASSPSFGDTEAFF. For the CDR3, the DNA is TGTGCCAGCAGCCCGTCGTTCGGGGACACTGAAGCTTTCTTT.

As regards this clone: Other DNA sequences in this sample translate to the same CDR3. The V call is TRBV3-1 (or the pseudogene TRBV3-2), the J call TRBJ1-1; D not certain. The germline CDR1 and CDR2 sequences are LGHDT and YNNKEL (reference sequence). This CDR3 comprises 13 residues. V lost 0 bases and J 4 bases, leaving 6 bases between the germline ends. The CDR3 loop reads CASSQDRGTEAFF. The CDR3 DNA sequence: TGTGCCAGCAGCCAAGATCGAGGCACTGAAGCTTTCTTT.

The CDR3 DNA sequence: TGTGCCAGCAGCTTGAGAAGGCAGACTGAAGCTTTCTTT. This translates into CASSLRRQTEAFF. The J gene is TRBJ1-1, the V gene TRBV5-6; no clear D. The V gene's germline CDR1 is SGHDT and CDR2 YYEEEE. The CDR3 runs to 13 residues. The ends were cut back, 1 base at V and 5 bases at J, with 9 bases in the middle.

The chain combines TRBV5-1 with TRBJ2-5; TRBD1 might be the D (5 bases). Trimming pared 1 base from V and 2 bases from J, leaving 9 bases between. Germline V gives CDR1 SGHRS, CDR2 YFSETQ. The CDR3 runs 14 residues. The CDR3 sequence: CASSLIQGQETQYF. DNA of the CDR3: TGCGCCAGCAGCTTGATTCAGGGACAAGAGACCCAGTACTTC.

The V call is TRBV3-1 (or the pseudogene TRBV3-2), the J call TRBJ2-7, with D maybe TRBD1 (6 bases). The germline V gene encodes CDR1 LGHDT and CDR2 YNNKEL (reference sequence). The V end lost 1 base, the J end lost 2 bases, and 12 bases lay between the germline ends. The CDR3 has 15 residues. CDR3: CASSQGGQGTYEQYF. The CDR3 region has the DNA TGTGCCAGCAGCCAAGGGGGGCAGGGAACCTACGAGCAGTACTTC.

The chain links TRBV11-2 to TRBJ2-2; 12 bases agree with TRBD2. From germline, CDR1 is SGHAT and CDR2 FQNNGV. The length of the CDR3 is 18 residues. Unmatched junction bases numbered 13, after V lost 4 bases and J lost 7 bases. This CDR3 reads CASSSLGLAGGLGGELFF. In DNA form, the CDR3 reads TGTGCCAGCAGCTCCCTGGGGCTAGCGGGGGGGCTTGGCGGGGAGCTGTTTTTT.

This sequence joins TRBV5-1 and TRBJ2-1; D not certain. Trimming left V 0 bases short and J 8 bases short, with 15 bases between. The CDR3 contains 15 residues. Germline V gene sequence: CDR1 SGHRS, CDR2 YFSETQ. CDR3 region: CASSLGPSMVDEQFF. Written as DNA, the CDR3 is TGCGCCAGCAGCTTGGGACCGTCCATGGTGGATGAGCAGTTCTTC.

The rearrangement joins TRBV16 to TRBJ1-4; D is undetermined. The length of the CDR3 is 11 residues. The ends were cut back, 7 bases at V and 3 bases at J, with 3 bases in the middle. Germline-derived CDR1 and CDR2 are KGHSY and FQNENV. The CDR3 here is CASTPNEKLFF. CDR3 bases: TGTGCCAGCACCCCTAATGAAAAACTGTTTTTT.

This chain connects TRBV30 to TRBJ1-2; D gene ambiguous. Germline loops: CDR1 GTSNPN, CDR2 SVGIG (reference sequence). With 1 base removed from V and 2 bases from J, the gap between germline ends came to 11 bases. This CDR3 is 14 amino acids long. This chain's CDR3 is CAWSGRVGNYGYTF. DNA for the CDR3: TGTGCCTGGAGTGGAAGGGTCGGGAACTATGGCTACACCTTC.